The entry below gives a single T cell receptor beta chain sequence along with its context. The data were taken from a study of T cell changes during pregnancy in multiple sclerosis. Libraries were prepared by immunoSEQ multiplex PCR; TCRdb keeps only in-frame clonotypes and omits some of them. The repertoire has over 75,000 clones, approximately 92% of them found once; the top ten carry roughly 3%. CDR1 is GTSNPN and CDR2 is SVGIG in the germline V gene (reference sequence). CDR3 length equals 15 residues. V dropped 3 bases and J dropped 0; count of bases not matched to a gene: 6. The chain combines TRBV30 with TRBJ2-7; 9 bases are shared with TRBD2. Sequenced here: peripheral blood, sampled in the first trimester of pregnancy. The sequence was obtained from a female donor with multiple sclerosis, enrolled in a pregnancy study. The CDR3 is CAWSPSGTRSYEQYF. The CDR3 DNA follows: TGTGCCTGGAGCCCTAGCGGGACTCGCTCCTACGAGCAGTACTTC.